A single sample is the source of the 28 T cell receptor beta chains below, sequenced in a study of CXCR3-negative and CXCR3-positive naive CD8 T cells. For these TCRs, the target antigens are not known. TRB cDNA was prepared as libraries by UMI-labeled 5' RACE. Each CDR3 protein gets one entry in TCRdb, which reprocessed the 5' RACE reads and gives no DNA. The sample's table shows some 64,000 distinct CDR3 sequences. Overall study findings and caveats: A higher hydrophobicity marked the TRB CDR3s of CXCR3-positive naive cells versus CXCR3-negative naive cells.

Sequencing input: naive CXCR3+ CD8+ T cells from blood. Indicated subset: CD45RO-CCR7+CD27+CD95- naive CD8+ T cells expressing CXCR3 (TNR3+). These receptors all stem from a human donor in good health. Some clones in this sample may be carry-over from other donors' samples.

The gene calls are TRBV4-1 and TRBJ2-1; TCRdb proposes TRBD1, but this gene call is untestable without DNA. CDR1 is MGHRA and CDR2 is YSYEKL in the germline V gene. CDR3 length: 15 residues. The CDR3 is CASSQEARGADEQFF.

The CDR3 reads CASSLYREQETQYF. V is TRBV12-3 or TRBV12-4 and J is TRBJ2-5; the TRBD1 assignment by TCRdb is unverifiable without DNA. The CDR3 has 14 residues.

V and J are TRBV7-2 and TRBJ2-7; as DNA is missing, the TRBD2 call by TCRdb cannot be tested. Germline values: CDR1 SGHTA, CDR2 FQGNSA. There are 14 residues in the CDR3. The CDR3 is CASSRTSGGYEQYF.

The rearrangement links TRBV7-9 to TRBJ1-5; TCRdb calls TRBD1, which cannot be checked without DNA. Germline lookup yields CDR1 SEHNR and CDR2 FQNEAQ (reference sequence). This CDR3 comprises 19 residues. The CDR3: CASSPLDLGTVASNQPQHF.

CDR3 sequence: CASSLGTSNTEAFF. The chain combines TRBV7-6 with TRBJ1-1. Per germline, CDR1 SGHVS and CDR2 FNYEAQ. CDR3 length equals 14 residues.

This rearrangement joins TRBV7-3 to TRBJ2-7; TCRdb reports TRBD2, a call that lacks DNA to check it against. Germline V gene lookup returns CDR1 SGHTA and CDR2 FQGTGA. The CDR3 sequence is 16 residues long. CDR3 protein: CASSGGDVQPAYEQYF.

The chain recombines TRBV6-5 with TRBJ2-1; without DNA, the TCRdb call of TRBD1 cannot be checked. The CDR3 loop spans 17 amino acids. Germline CDR1 is MNHEY and CDR2 is SVGAGI. The CDR3 sequence: CASSEDSGTEDLNEQFF.

The chain couples TRBV12-3 or TRBV12-4 to TRBJ1-1; TCRdb's D call, TRBD1, is unchecked because there is no DNA. This CDR3 has 13 residues. CDR3 sequence reads: CASTTGMTTEAFF.

The chain combines TRBV29-1 with TRBJ1-1; the TRBD1 assignment by TCRdb is unverifiable without DNA. In germline, CDR1 is SQVTM, CDR2 ANQGSEA. The CDR3 is made up of 13 amino acids. CDR3 residues: CSVETGGNTEAFF.

This rearrangement joins TRBV19 to TRBJ1-5. The CDR3 is 16 residues long. The germline CDR1 and CDR2 sequences are LNHDA and SQIVND (reference sequence). CDR3 sequence: CASSMRTQKSNQPQHF.

This chain uses TRBV20-1 with TRBJ2-2. CDR3 length: 13 residues. CDR1 and CDR2 from the germline V gene are DFQATT and SNEGSKA (reference sequence). CDR3: CSARGPDTGELFF.

V and J are TRBV7-9 and TRBJ1-1; absent DNA, TCRdb's TRBD1 call cannot be checked. Germline lookup yields CDR1 SEHNR and CDR2 FQNEAQ (reference sequence). The CDR3 runs to 14 residues. The CDR3 reads CASSWTGRGTEAFF.

This chain joins TRBV24-1 and TRBJ1-2; TCRdb proposes TRBD1, but this gene call is untestable without DNA. The germline V gene encodes CDR1 KGHDR and CDR2 SFDVKD. CDR3 length: 14 amino acids. The CDR3 protein is CATSDLGQIYGYTF.

The V call is TRBV7-6, the J call TRBJ1-1; the TCRdb call, TRBD1, lacks DNA for checking. The V gene's germline CDR1 is SGHVS and CDR2 FNYEAQ. The CDR3 covers 15 residues. The CDR3 here is CASSPAREFHTEAFF. Full variable domain (remainder filled in from reference TRBV7-6 and TRBJ1-1): GAGVSQSPRYKVTKRGQDVALRCDPISGHVSLYWYRQALGQGPEFLTYFNYEAQQDKSGLPNDRFSAERPEGSISTLTIQRTEQRDSAMYRCASSPAREFHTEAFFGQGTRLTVV.

The chain recombines TRBV7-3 with TRBJ1-2; TCRdb designates TRBD1, a call that cannot be tested without DNA. The CDR3 runs to 16 residues. CDR1 SGHTA and CDR2 FQGTGA come from the germline V gene. The CDR3 sequence: CASSLTGSGGAHGYTF.

The chain carries TRBV11-3 and TRBJ1-1; the D call from TCRdb, TRBD1, cannot be confirmed without DNA. Germline V CDR1 and CDR2: SGHNT, YENEEA. The CDR3 loop spans 14 amino acids. The CDR3 region is CASSPNQGDTEAFF.

This chain's CDR3 is CASSYTGVYGYTF. The chain joins TRBV28 to TRBJ1-2; the D call of TRBD1 rests on TCRdb alone, since no DNA is present to check it. Germline assignment: CDR1 MDHEN and CDR2 SYDVKM. The CDR3 contains 13 residues.

This chain uses TRBV5-1 with TRBJ1-2; checking the TCRdb D call of TRBD1 is not possible without DNA. Germline V gene sequence: CDR1 SGHRS, CDR2 YFSETQ. CDR3 length: 13 residues. The CDR3 sequence is CASSPPSNYGYTF.

V gene TRBV28 combines with J gene TRBJ2-3. The length of the CDR3 is 12 residues. Germline CDR1 MDHEN, CDR2 SYDVKM. The CDR3 spells CASGLDTDTQYF.

The chain recombines TRBV27 with TRBJ2-7. Germline V lookup: CDR1 MNHEY, CDR2 SMNVEV (reference sequence). The CDR3 length is 15 residues. CDR3 residues: CASSLSYHGSYEQYF.

V usage is TRBV28 and J usage is TRBJ1-1; checking the TCRdb D call of TRBD1 is not possible without DNA. CDR1 and CDR2 from the germline V gene are MDHEN and SYDVKM. This CDR3 is 16 amino acids long. CDR3 sequence: CASSLSGQLLNTEAFF.

This sequence joins TRBV4-2 and TRBJ2-5; with no DNA, the TCRdb D assignment of TRBD1 cannot be verified. The CDR3 sequence is 14 residues long. Germline loops: CDR1 LGHNA, CDR2 YNFKEQ. CDR3 amino acids: CASSSPGYQETQYF.

The rearrangement uses TRBV6-5 and TRBJ2-3; lacking DNA, the TRBD1 call made by TCRdb goes unchecked. CDR3 size: 13 residues. Germline loops: CDR1 MNHEY, CDR2 SVGAGI. CDR3 residues: CASNTGARDTQYF.

The rearrangement uses TRBV7-2 and TRBJ1-1; TCRdb picks TRBD1, but there is no DNA to check that call. The CDR3 totals 15 residues. Per the germline V gene, CDR1 is SGHTA and CDR2 is FQGNSA. CDR3 amino acids: CASTLGPGSGTEAFF.

V usage is TRBV6-5 and J usage is TRBJ1-6; with no DNA, the TCRdb D assignment of TRBD1 cannot be verified. This CDR3 has 16 amino acids. CDR1 and CDR2 (germline): MNHEY, SVGAGI. The CDR3 loop reads CASSYGQSSYNSPLHF.

The chain combines TRBV19 with TRBJ2-5. Germline V gives CDR1 LNHDA, CDR2 SQIVND (reference sequence). The CDR3 covers 11 residues. The CDR3 protein is CASLGQETQYF.

V is TRBV4-2 and J is TRBJ2-1. Looked up from germline, CDR1 is LGHNA and CDR2 is YNFKEQ. The CDR3 has 11 residues. CDR3 amino acids: CASSPAVEQFF.

This chain links TRBV29-1 with TRBJ2-2; the TCRdb call, TRBD1, lacks DNA for checking. The V gene's germline CDR1 is SQVTM and CDR2 ANQGSEA. The CDR3 has 16 amino acids. The CDR3 region is CSVEEPMGPNTGELFF.